This T cell receptor (beta chain) was profiled in a study of blood T cell repertoires in COVID-19. At the level of the study: Collection of acute and convalescent COVID-19 samples took place in the United States, Italy and Spain. The cDNA or gDNA used as material had been derived from T cells, B-cell-depleted T cells, or PBMCs.

Original analysis: Counts of nucleated cells, estimated from reference gene primer amplification, were obtained. The assay was immunoSEQ multiplex PCR, and TCRdb's table has in-frame clones only and misses some. Clone size and V and J calls were adopted from that table, with D and trimming inferred from the DNA. The sample lists around 150,000 clones, 85% occurring once. The CDR3 has 14 residues. V lost 3 bases, J lost 1 base, and 5 bases stayed unmatched. In germline, CDR1 is DFQATT, CDR2 SNEGSKA (reference sequence). The sequenced sample was peripheral blood. The clonotype comes from a human donor with acute or convalescent COVID-19. The donor label of this sample is uncertain. This rearrangement joins TRBV20-1 to TRBJ1-1, with TRBD1 matching over 7 bases. CDR3 protein: CSASQTGKNTEAFF. CDR3 sequence (DNA): TGCAGTGCTAGTCAGACAGGGAAGAACACTGAAGCTTTCTTT.